These T cell receptor beta chains were read from a single sample in a study of regulatory T cells in long-lasting Graves disease. TCRdb fed the multiplex PCR reads into MiXCR, producing one record per CDR3 protein. The repertoire holds 200,000 to 250,000 distinct CDR3 sequences, with around 20% as singletons. The same sample was also studied in work on T cells in Graves' hyperthyroidism and ophthalmopathy.

Sequenced material: peripheral blood mononuclear cells (PBMCs), taken at new diagnosis, from a patient treated with antithyroid drugs. The source of these receptors is a woman between 25 and 40 years old with Graves disease. CDR3s include the opening cysteine and the closing phenylalanine or tryptophan. A D gene is named only where the DNA matches it firmly. The listing skips clone size in some rows; elsewhere it reads once, few, many or a size class.

d_call | clone_size | j_call | v_call | cdr3_nt | cdr3_aa
TRBD1 | many | TRBJ1-3 | TRBV30 | TGTGCCCGAGGGACAGGCCGGAGCTCTGGAAACACCATATATTTT | CARGTGRSSGNTIYF
. | many | TRBJ2-6 | TRBV28 | TGTGCCAGCAGCCTCGGGGCACTACGATCTGGGGCCAACGTCCTGACTTTC | CASSLGALRSGANVLTF
TRBD1 | many | TRBJ2-1 | TRBV2 | TGTGCCAGCAGTGGTACACGACAGGGGCGGGTGGATGAGCAGTTCTTC | CASSGTRQGRVDEQFF
. | many | TRBJ1-1 | TRBV7-2 | TGTGCCAGCAGCTTAATAGGGAGCGTGAACACTGAAGCTTTCTTT | CASSLIGSVNTEAFF
. | many | TRBJ1-1 | TRBV20-1 | TGCAGTGCTAGGGGAGTTTGGGGGAACACTGAAGCTTTCTTT | CSARGVWGNTEAFF
TRBD2 | many | TRBJ2-1 | TRBV6-5 | TGTGCCAGCAGTTATTCAAGCGGGAGACTGTACAATGAGCAGTTCTTC | CASSYSSGRLYNEQFF
. | many | TRBJ2-1 | TRBV7-8 | TGTGCCAGCGGTAGACAGTTACGCAATGAGCAGTTCTTC | CASGRQLRNEQFF
. | many | TRBJ1-5 | TRBV10-2 | TGCGCCAGCAGTGAGTCCAAAAATCAGCCCCAGCATTTT | CASSESKNQPQHF
. | many | TRBJ1-1 | TRBV30 | TGTGCCGGGACTTTACGGCGGACGGATCCGAACACTGAAGCTTTCTTT | CAGTLRRTDPNTEAFF
TRBD1 | many | TRBJ1-6 | TRBV30 | TGTGCCTGGAGGCATGTACCGGGACAGGGCAGATCCTATAATTCACCCCTCCACTTT | CAWRHVPGQGRSYNSPLHF
TRBD2 | many | TRBJ2-5 | TRBV6-5 | TGTGCCAGCAGTTACGGGAATAGCGGGAGGGCCGGTGAGACCCAGTACTTC | CASSYGNSGRAGETQYF
TRBD1 | many | TRBJ2-7 | TRBV12-5 | TGTGCTAGTGGTTTGGGGACAGGGATCTTCTACGAGCAGTACTTC | CASGLGTGIFYEQYF
. | many | TRBJ2-7 | TRBV20-1 | TGCAGTGCTAGGGGGCCCGTAAAAGGGGCCTCCCCCTACGAGCAGTACTTC | CSARGPVKGASPYEQYF
. | many | TRBJ2-1 | TRBV30 | TGTGCCTGGAGTACAGGGAGCGGTGAGCAGTTCTTC | CAWSTGSGEQFF
. | many | TRBJ1-1 | TRBV11-1 | TGTGCCAGCAGCCATTGGGGGGACACTGAAGCTTTCTTT | CASSHWGDTEAFF
. | . | TRBJ2-1 | TRBV11-2 | TGTGCCAGCAGCTTAGGCGCGACAGTCAATGAGCAGTTCTTC | CASSLGATVNEQFF
. | many | TRBJ1-5 | TRBV20-1 | TGCAGTGCTAGACAAGGGGCCGAGCAGCCCCAGCATTTT | CSARQGAEQPQHF
. | . | TRBJ2-2 | TRBV12-3/TRBV12-4 | TGTGCCAGCAGTTCGCGACTACCCCCCGGGGAGCTGTTTTTT | CASSSRLPPGELFF
TRBD2 | many | TRBJ2-5 | TRBV6-2/TRBV6-3 | TGTGCCAGCAGACCGGGAGGGTCCGAGACCCAGTACTTC | CASRPGGSETQYF
TRBD1 | . | TRBJ2-7 | TRBV28 | TGTGCCAGCAGACATTCCGGGACAGGGGGCTCCTACGAGCAGTACTTC | CASRHSGTGGSYEQYF
. | . | TRBJ2-5 | TRBV3-1 | TGTGCCAGCAGCCTCCTAAAGAAGACCCAGTACTTC | CASSLLKKTQYF
TRBD2 | many | TRBJ2-1 | TRBV2 | TGTGCCAGCAGCCCGACTAGCGGGAGTTACAATGAGCAGTTCTTC | CASSPTSGSYNEQFF
. | . | TRBJ2-7 | TRBV6-1 | TGTGCCAGCAGTCGTTCTTCGGGGCCCTTAAACCACGAGCAGTGCTTC | CASSRSSGPLNHEQCF
TRBD2 | many | TRBJ2-7 | TRBV28 | TGTGCCAGCATTGAACTAGCGGGGGGGCGTTACGAGCAGTACTTC | CASIELAGGRYEQYF
TRBD1 | . | TRBJ2-1 | TRBV7-8 | TGTGCCAGCAGCCATCGGGACAGGGACAATGAGCAGTTCTTC | CASSHRDRDNEQFF
. | many | TRBJ1-1 | TRBV20-1 | TGCCTCTCGTTATCGGCCGGTGCCCCTGGGATTGCTTTCTTT | CLSLSAGAPGIAFF
. | many | TRBJ1-1 | TRBV18 | TGTGCCAGCTCACCGACGGGGGTTGGCACTGAAGCTTTCTTT | CASSPTGVGTEAFF
. | few | TRBJ2-4 | TRBV6-1 | TGTGCCAGCAGTGAGCAGAATCATGGCAAAAACATTCAGTACTTC | CASSEQNHGKNIQYF
. | many | TRBJ2-6 | TRBV19 | TGTGCCAGTAGTATAGGGCGAACCTCTGGGGCCAACGTCCTGACTTTC | CASSIGRTSGANVLTF